This TCR beta chain came from a study of technical replicates of blood from several donors. The CDR3 runs to 16 residues. Between the trimmed V and J ends, which lost 0 bases and 0 bases, there was a span of 11 bases. The germline V gene encodes CDR1 MNHEY and CDR2 SVGAGI. Profiling relied on immunoSEQ multiplex PCR, and the TCRdb table lists in-frame clones only, not all of them. Found here are about 84,000 clones, 85% to 95% of them singletons; the top ten hold more than 0.25%. The specimen was T cells isolated from PBMCs. The clonotype comes from a human donor in good health. This chain connects TRBV6-5 to TRBJ2-5; possibly TRBD2 for D (5 bases). Here the CDR3 reads CASSYSISGNQETQYF. In DNA, the CDR3 is TGTGCCAGCAGTTACTCGATCTCGGGAAACCAAGAGACCCAGTACTTC.